The present T cell receptor (beta chain) was sequenced within a study of control samples from healthy donors and cancer patients. Method: immunoSEQ multiplex PCR; TCRdb's copy keeps in-frame clones and lacks some. The sample gives 140,000 to 150,000 clones, more than 85% of which show up once; under 4% is in the top ten. The CDR3 extends over 18 amino acids. Germline CDR1 is MNHEY and CDR2 is SMNVEV (reference sequence). Trimming took 6 bases from V and 3 from J; bases not matched to a gene: 12. The sequencing sample was made of blood. The TCR comes from a man aged 25-45 years in good health. The chain joins TRBV27 to TRBJ2-3, with 13 bases lining up with TRBD2. CDR3: CASSQPPLAGGLTDTQYF. CDR3 coding DNA: TGTGCCAGCAGCCAACCCCCACTAGCGGGGGGGCTGACAGATACGCAGTATTTT.